This T cell receptor (beta chain) was sequenced in a study of blood T cell repertoires in COVID-19. V was trimmed by 6 bases and J by 0 bases, leaving 25 bases between them. The CDR3 spans 20 residues. CDR1 is KGHDR, CDR2 SFDVKD, per germline. Authors' processing steps: Estimation of nucleated cell counts was performed using reference gene primer amplification. The protocol was immunoSEQ multiplex PCR, while the TCRdb copy is restricted to in-frame clones and leaves out a portion. V, J and clone size were drawn from that table, and D and trimming were deduced from the DNA. The data hold 95,000 to 150,000 clones, with roughly 85% observed a single time.

This chain connects TRBV24-1 to TRBJ2-2; no clear D gene. The sequence was obtained from a man between 40 and 49 years old with acute or convalescent COVID-19. Sequencing was carried out using peripheral blood. The CDR3 DNA reads TGTGCCACCAGTAATCCCCAGAGTCGGCTCCCCAGGTCGAACACCGGGGAGCTGTTTTTT. It yields the protein CATSNPQSRLPRSNTGELFF.